This T cell receptor (beta chain) comes out of a study of control samples from healthy donors and cancer patients. The ends lost 4 bases at V and 9 bases at J; junction bases unmatched: 6. Germline V lookup: CDR1 SGHTA, CDR2 FQGNSA. The CDR3 runs 14 residues. A single count supports this clone. Produced via immunoSEQ multiplex PCR; TCRdb's table is partial and in-frame only. The data contain tens of thousands of clones, approximately 89% of them singletons. The specimen sequenced was PBMCs. The source is a man in his 60s with colorectal cancer. The J gene is TRBJ1-6, the V gene TRBV7-2; 7 bases fit TRBD1. CDR3 bases: TGTGCCAGCAGCTCATCCTACAGGGGTTCACCCCTCCACTTT. Protein product: CASSSSYRGSPLHF.